This TCR beta chain was sequenced during a study of CD8+ T cells in alopecia areata. Study overall: Among treated patients, severity was scored by affected scalp area percentage.

cDNA prepared by RNA extraction and subsequent reverse transcription served as the template for sequencing. Profiled with immunoSEQ multiplex PCR; TCRdb holds only in-frame clones, not every one. The data show about 190,000 clones, around 56% seen once. Comment on this clone: Its cognate antigen is unknown.

Regarding the study as a whole: Scalp and blood retained many expanded lesional clones during tofacitinib.

The sample's treatment: oral pan-JAK inhibitor, 5-10 mg twice daily. Separation by sorting yielded CD4+ and CD8+ T cells from PBMCs. The receptor's source is a human donor with alopecia areata. Sequenced material: CD4+ T cells sorted from blood, taken at week 4, from a patient treated with tofacitinib.

The CDR3 sequence is CASSQRISGNTDTQYF. In nucleotides, the CDR3 is TGCGCCAGCAGCCAGAGAATTAGCGGAAACACAGATACGCAGTATTTT. This chain uses TRBV4-3 with TRBJ2-3; the D gene is possibly TRBD2 (6 bases). The V end was cut by 3 bases, the J end by 2 bases, with 15 bases between. This CDR3 has 16 residues. Per the germline V gene, CDR1 is LGHNA and CDR2 is YSLEER.